This TCR beta chain was found in a study of neurological immune-mediated disorders. Study-wide results and limits: None of the CDR3 amino acid sequences of expanded clones were shared across subjects, and this suggested private repertoires in all groups.

Every sequencing run returned over 180 million TCR-beta sequences, which were derived from 15-18 subjects. From the 5' RACE reads, TCRdb called clonotypes with MiXCR, one entry per CDR3 protein. The data show approximately 68,000 distinct CDR3 sequences, around 4.8% seen once. CDR3 size: 16 residues. Germline CDR1 and CDR2: SGHNT and YYREEE (reference sequence). Unmatched junction bases numbered 8, after V lost 4 bases and J lost 4 bases. This clonotype was seen ten or more times. Its antigen is undetermined. The TCR was taken from a woman aged 70-85 years with multiple sclerosis. V is TRBV5-4 and J is TRBJ2-5, with 12 bases that match TRBD2. The sequencing sample was made of PBMCs. The CDR3 DNA reads TGTGCCAGCAGCCCATCTAGCGGGAGGGCCGGAGAGACCCAGTACTTC. The encoded protein is CASSPSSGRAGETQYF.